This T cell receptor (beta chain) was recorded in a study of blood T cell repertoires in COVID-19. As for the study in general: Specimens from acute and convalescent COVID-19 originated in the United States, Italy and Spain.

Original processing notes: Reference gene primer amplification gave nucleated cell count estimates. Repertoires were generated with immunoSEQ multiplex PCR, while TCRdb's copy carries only in-frame clones and drops some. V and J calls and clone size follow that table, whereas D and trimming were derived from the DNA. In the table there are tens of thousands of clones, more than 90% of which are singletons. Losses at the gene ends were 7 bases for V and 4 bases for J; bases not matched to a gene: 15. Per the germline V gene, CDR1 is ENHRY and CDR2 is SYGVKD. The CDR3 covers 17 residues. This sequence originates from a human donor in a cohort sampled during active COVID-19. The chain carries TRBV10-3 and TRBJ2-2, with 7 nucleotides matching TRBD2. The sequenced material came from peripheral blood. The CDR3 reads CAITMTEGGVGTGELFF. The CDR3 nucleotides are TGTGCCATCACCATGACAGAGGGAGGGGTCGGCACCGGGGAGCTGTTTTTT.